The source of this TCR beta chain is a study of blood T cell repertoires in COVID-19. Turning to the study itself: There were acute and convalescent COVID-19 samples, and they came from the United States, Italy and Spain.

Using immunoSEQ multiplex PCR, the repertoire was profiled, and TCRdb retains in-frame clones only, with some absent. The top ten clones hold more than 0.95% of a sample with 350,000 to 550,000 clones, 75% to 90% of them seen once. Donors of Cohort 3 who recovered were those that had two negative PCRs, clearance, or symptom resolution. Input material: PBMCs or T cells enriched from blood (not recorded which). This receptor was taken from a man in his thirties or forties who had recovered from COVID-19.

The DNA of the CDR3 is TGTGCCAGCAGTGCTGTTGCTGGGGCCAACGTCCTGACTTTC. Protein sequence: CASSAVAGANVLTF. The chain has TRBV2 and TRBJ2-6; D gene ambiguous. Germline CDR1 reads SNHLY; CDR2 reads FYNNEI. Trimming removed 4 bases at V and 2 bases at J, with 6 bases between. This CDR3 has 14 amino acids.